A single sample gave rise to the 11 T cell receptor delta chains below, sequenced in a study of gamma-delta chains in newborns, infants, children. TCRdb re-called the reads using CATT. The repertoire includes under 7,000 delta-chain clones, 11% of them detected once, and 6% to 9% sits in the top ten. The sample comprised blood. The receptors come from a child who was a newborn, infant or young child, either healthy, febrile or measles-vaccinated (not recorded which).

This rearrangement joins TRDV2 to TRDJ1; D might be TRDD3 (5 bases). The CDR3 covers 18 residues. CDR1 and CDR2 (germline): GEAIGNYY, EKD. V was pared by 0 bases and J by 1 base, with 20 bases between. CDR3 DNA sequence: TGTGCCTGTGACACCCTTACTGGTCTCCTGGGTGGCACCGATAAACTCATCTTT. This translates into CACDTLTGLLGGTDKLIF.

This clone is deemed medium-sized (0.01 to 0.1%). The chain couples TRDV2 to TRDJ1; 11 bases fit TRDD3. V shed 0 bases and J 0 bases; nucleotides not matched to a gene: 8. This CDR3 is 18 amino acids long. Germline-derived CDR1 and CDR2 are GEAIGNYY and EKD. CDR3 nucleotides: TGTGCCTGTGACACCGCTGCTGGGGGATACCAGTACACCGATAAACTCATCTTT. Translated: CACDTAAGGYQYTDKLIF.

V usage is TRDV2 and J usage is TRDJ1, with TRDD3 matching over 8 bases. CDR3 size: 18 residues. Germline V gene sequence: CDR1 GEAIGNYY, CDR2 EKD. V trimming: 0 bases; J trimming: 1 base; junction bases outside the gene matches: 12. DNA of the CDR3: TGTGCCTGTGACACCGTAGAGACTGGGGGTCAAGGCACCGATAAACTCATCTTT. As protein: CACDTVETGGQGTDKLIF.

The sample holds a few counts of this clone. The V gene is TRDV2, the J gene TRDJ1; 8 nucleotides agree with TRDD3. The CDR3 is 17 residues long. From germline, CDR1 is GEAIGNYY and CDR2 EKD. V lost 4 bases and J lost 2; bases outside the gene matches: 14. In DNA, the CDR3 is TGTGCCTGTGATGGCATACTGGGGGTCCCGGGAACCGATAAACTCATCTTT. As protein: CACDGILGVPGTDKLIF.

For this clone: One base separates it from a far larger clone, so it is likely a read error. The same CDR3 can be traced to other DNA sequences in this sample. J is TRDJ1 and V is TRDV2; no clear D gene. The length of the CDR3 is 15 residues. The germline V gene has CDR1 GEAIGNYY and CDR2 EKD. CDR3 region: CACDTVDSPSDKLIF. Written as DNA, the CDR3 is TGTGCCTGCGACACGGTCGATTCCCCGAGCGATAAACTCATCTTT.

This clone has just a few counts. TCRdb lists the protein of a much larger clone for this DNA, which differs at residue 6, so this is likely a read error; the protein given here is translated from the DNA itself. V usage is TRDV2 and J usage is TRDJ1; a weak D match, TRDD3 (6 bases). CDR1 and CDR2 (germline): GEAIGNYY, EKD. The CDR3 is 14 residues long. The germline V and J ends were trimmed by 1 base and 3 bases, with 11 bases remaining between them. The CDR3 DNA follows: TGTGCCTGTGACACTCCGGGGATGGCCGATAAACTCATCTTT. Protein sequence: CACDTPGMADKLIF.

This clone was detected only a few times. The CDR3 coding sequence is TGTGCCTGTGACACAGTATCTGGGGGGATACGAGGTCGCGATAAACTCATCTTT. It is translated as CACDTVSGGIRGRDKLIF. The chain links TRDV2 to TRDJ1, with 10 bases fitting TRDD3. Trimming at V came to 1 base and at J to 4 bases, leaving 14 bases not matched to a gene. The CDR3 is made up of 18 amino acids. CDR1 is GEAIGNYY, CDR2 EKD, per germline.

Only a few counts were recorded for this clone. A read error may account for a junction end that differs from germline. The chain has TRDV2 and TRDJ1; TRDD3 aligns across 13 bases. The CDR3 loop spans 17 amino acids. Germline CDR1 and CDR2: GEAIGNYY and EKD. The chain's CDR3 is CARDVLGDTRGTDKLIF. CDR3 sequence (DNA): TGTGCCCGTGACGTACTGGGGGATACGCGGGGGACCGATAAACTCATCTTT.

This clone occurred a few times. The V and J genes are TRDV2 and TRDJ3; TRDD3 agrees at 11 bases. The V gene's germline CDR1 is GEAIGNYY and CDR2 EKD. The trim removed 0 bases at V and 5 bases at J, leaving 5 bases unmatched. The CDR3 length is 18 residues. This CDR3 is CACDTVLGDTGDTRQMFF. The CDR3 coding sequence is TGTGCCTGTGACACCGTCCTGGGGGATACCGGGGACACCCGACAGATGTTTTTC.

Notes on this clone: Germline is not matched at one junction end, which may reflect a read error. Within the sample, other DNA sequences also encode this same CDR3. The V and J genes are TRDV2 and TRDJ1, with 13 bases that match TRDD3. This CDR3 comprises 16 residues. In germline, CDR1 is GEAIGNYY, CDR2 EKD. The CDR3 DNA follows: TGTGCCTGTGACTCTCTACTGGGGGATACGCGTGATAAACTTATCTTT. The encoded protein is CACDSLLGDTRDKLIF.

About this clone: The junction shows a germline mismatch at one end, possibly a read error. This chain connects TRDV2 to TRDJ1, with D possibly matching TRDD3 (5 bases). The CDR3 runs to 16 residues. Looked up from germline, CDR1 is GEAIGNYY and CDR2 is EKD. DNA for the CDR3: TGTGCCCGTGACACCTGGGAAAACCGGGGCACCGATAAACTCATCTTT. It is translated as CARDTWENRGTDKLIF.